The count of the clone carrying this T cell receptor (beta chain) is one. Germline CDR1 is SEHNR and CDR2 is FQNEAQ (reference sequence). The V gene lost 5 bases and the J gene lost 0 bases, with 10 bases spanning the gap. The length of the CDR3 is 15 residues. The data stem from a study of OX40 agonist ivuxolimab in advanced cancers. Clones were sequenced by immunoSEQ multiplex PCR, and TCRdb holds only the in-frame ones, with some missing. The profile shows about 22,000 clones, roughly 90% of them singletons. This clonotype originated in an adult with an advanced solid tumor such as melanoma, head and neck, liver or kidney cancer. The sample consisted of CD4+ or CD8+ T cells sorted from blood, taken in a trial of the OX40 agonist ivuxolimab. This sequence joins TRBV7-9 and TRBJ2-2, with D unresolved. The CDR3 DNA reads as TGTGCCAGCAGCCTAGGTAGACCGAACACCGGGGAGCTGTTTTTT. Its translation is CASSLGRPNTGELFF.